Each of the 9 T cell receptor beta chains below was sequenced from the same sample in a study of CD8+CD57+ T cells in acquired aplastic anemia (dated by TCRdb to 2016 to 2019). TCRdb shows the sequencer as Illumina HiSeq 2000. Profiling of TCR beta VDJ combinations and CDR3 sequences used genomic DNA as the template. In TCRdb, the public reads were trimmed at Q25 with fastp and aligned with MiXCR, with productive beta chains retained. Identical CDR3 proteins give one entry, which carries the most common genes and DNA. The sample yields about 98,000 distinct CDR3 sequences; about 66% were counted once. The ten most abundant clones make up more than 55% of the sample. Expansion of CD8+CD57+ cells had been shown by flow cytometry in the patients chosen for sequencing. The sequencing sample was made of sorted CD4+, CD8+, or CD8+CD57+ T cells (not recorded which) from PBMCs. These receptor sequences come from a human donor with aplastic anemia.

The chain links TRBV7-9 to TRBJ1-6; D gene unclear. Germline V lookup: CDR1 SEHNR, CDR2 FQNEAQ (reference sequence). CDR3 length equals 12 residues. V was shortened by 3 bases and J by 9 bases, with 6 bases between the two germline ends. DNA for the CDR3: TGTGCCAGCAGCTTGAACGGTTCACCCCTCCACTTT. Translation gives CASSLNGSPLHF.

The V gene is TRBV7-2, the J gene TRBJ2-2; a weak D match, TRBD2 (5 bases). Trimming left V 8 bases short and J 4 bases short, with 11 bases between. Germline lookup yields CDR1 SGHTA and CDR2 FQGNSA. The CDR3 totals 13 residues. CDR3 residues: CASRGGGTGELFF. CDR3 bases: TGTGCCAGCCGTGGAGGAGGCACCGGGGAGCTGTTTTTT. Together with reference TRBV7-2 and TRBJ2-2, the CDR3 gives the full variable domain: GAGVSQSPSNKVTEKGKDVELRCDPISGHTALYWYRQSLGQGLEFLIYFQGNSAPDKSGLPSDRFSAERTGGSVSTLTIQRTQQEDSAVYLCASRGGGTGELFFGEGSRLTVL.

This clonotype was picked up one time. The rearrangement joins TRBV10-3 to TRBJ1-4; D is perhaps TRBD1 (6 bases). CDR3 length: 15 residues. Germline lookup yields CDR1 ENHRY and CDR2 SYGVKD. The germline V and J ends were trimmed by 2 bases and 3 bases, with 10 bases remaining between them. The CDR3 coding sequence is TGTGCCATCAGTGAGATACAGGGCGCTAATGAAAAACTGTTTTTT. The encoded protein is CAISEIQGANEKLFF.

V and J are TRBV6-4 and TRBJ2-5; 12 nucleotides agree with TRBD2. With V trimmed by 6 bases and J by 2 bases, 7 bases remained unmatched. This CDR3 comprises 16 residues. Germline CDR1 MRHNA, CDR2 SNTAGT. The CDR3 DNA sequence: TGTGCCAGCAGCCCCGGGACTAGCGGGTCGCAAGAGACCCAGTACTTC. This sequence encodes CASSPGTSGSQETQYF.

The chain combines TRBV7-2 with TRBJ2-3; D not certain. Trimming removed 1 base from V and 3 bases from J, with 5 bases in between. CDR1 and CDR2 from the germline V gene are SGHTA and FQGNSA. The CDR3 length is 13 residues. CDR3: CASSLVLTDTQYF. In DNA form, the CDR3 reads TGTGCCAGCAGCTTAGTGTTGACAGATACGCAGTATTTT.

This clonotype was detected many times. The V and J genes are TRBV24-1 and TRBJ2-7; TRBD1 matches at 11 bases. The CDR3 loop spans 18 amino acids. Losses at the gene ends were 3 bases for V and 4 bases for J; bases not matched to a gene: 13. Germline V lookup: CDR1 KGHDR, CDR2 SFDVKD. The CDR3 loop reads CATSDHLGQGARLYEQYF. CDR3 coding DNA: TGTGCCACCAGTGATCACCTTGGACAGGGGGCACGTCTATACGAGCAGTACTTC.

This clonotype was counted ten times or more. This chain uses TRBV20-1 with TRBJ2-1; 8 nucleotides agree with TRBD2. The junction had 3 bases not matched to a gene; V was cut back by 5 bases and J by 3 bases. The CDR3 has 13 amino acids. Germline CDR1 and CDR2: DFQATT and SNEGSKA (reference sequence). The CDR3 loop is CSASAGDYNEQFF. In DNA form, the CDR3 reads TGCAGTGCTTCAGCGGGAGACTACAATGAGCAGTTCTTC.

The chain carries TRBV20-1 and TRBJ2-7; a possible D gene is TRBD2 (6 bases). The length of the CDR3 is 15 residues. Germline CDR1 is DFQATT and CDR2 is SNEGSKA (reference sequence). The V gene lost 1 base and the J gene lost 0 bases, with 13 bases spanning the gap. The CDR3 protein is CSARARDFPSYEQYF. CDR3 coding DNA: TGCAGTGCTAGAGCGCGGGACTTTCCCTCCTACGAGCAGTACTTC.

V and J are TRBV11-3 and TRBJ2-5, with 8 nucleotides matching TRBD2. The CDR3 contains 14 residues. The trim removed 6 bases at V and 5 bases at J, leaving 8 bases unmatched. Germline-derived CDR1 and CDR2 are SGHNT and YENEEA. The CDR3 here is CASSLGIAGETQYF. DNA of the CDR3: TGTGCCAGCAGTCTCGGGATAGCGGGGGAGACCCAGTACTTC.